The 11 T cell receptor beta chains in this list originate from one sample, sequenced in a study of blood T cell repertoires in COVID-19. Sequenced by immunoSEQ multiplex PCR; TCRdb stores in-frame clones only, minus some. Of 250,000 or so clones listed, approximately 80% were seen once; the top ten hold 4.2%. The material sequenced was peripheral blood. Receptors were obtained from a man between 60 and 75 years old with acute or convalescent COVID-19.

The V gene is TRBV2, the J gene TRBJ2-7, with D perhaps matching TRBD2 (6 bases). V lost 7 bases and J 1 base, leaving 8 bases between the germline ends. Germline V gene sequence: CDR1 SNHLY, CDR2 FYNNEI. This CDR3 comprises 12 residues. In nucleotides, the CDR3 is TGTGCCAGCACCCGGGGGTCCTACGAGCAGTACTTC. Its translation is CASTRGSYEQYF.

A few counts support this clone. This chain's CDR3 is CASSYSPGLAGKSSYNEQFF. DNA for the CDR3: TGTGCCAGCAGTTACTCTCCGGGACTAGCGGGAAAAAGCTCCTACAATGAGCAGTTCTTC. The chain combines TRBV6-2 or TRBV6-3 with TRBJ2-1; TRBD2 agrees at 13 bases. The germline gives CDR1 MNHEY, CDR2 SVGEGT. There are 20 residues in the CDR3. Trimming took 0 bases from V and 0 from J; bases not matched to a gene: 8.

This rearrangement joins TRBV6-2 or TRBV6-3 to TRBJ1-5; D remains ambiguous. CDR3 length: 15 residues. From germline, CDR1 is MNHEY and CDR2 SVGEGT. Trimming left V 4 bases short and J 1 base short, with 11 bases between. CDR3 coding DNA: TGTGCCAGCAGTTTAATGCCCCAGAGCAATCAGCCCCAGCATTTT. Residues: CASSLMPQSNQPQHF.

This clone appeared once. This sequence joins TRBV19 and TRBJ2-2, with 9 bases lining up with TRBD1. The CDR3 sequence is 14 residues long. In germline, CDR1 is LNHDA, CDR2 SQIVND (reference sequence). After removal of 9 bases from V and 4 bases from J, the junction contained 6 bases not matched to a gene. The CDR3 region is CASTGTGITGELFF. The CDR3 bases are TGTGCCAGCACCGGGACAGGGATCACCGGGGAGCTGTTTTTT. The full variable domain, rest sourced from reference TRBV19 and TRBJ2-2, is DGGITQSPKYLFRKEGQNVTLSCEQNLNHDAMYWYRQDPGQGLRLIYYSQIVNDFQKGDIAEGYSVSREKKESFPLTVTSAQKNPTAFYLCASTGTGITGELFFGEGSRLTVL.

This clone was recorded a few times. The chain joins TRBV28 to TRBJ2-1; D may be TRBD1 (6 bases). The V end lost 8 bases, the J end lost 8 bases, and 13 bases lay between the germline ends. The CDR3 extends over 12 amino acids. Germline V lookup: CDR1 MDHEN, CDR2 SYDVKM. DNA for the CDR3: TGTGCCAGCGGACAGCCGCTCTATGAGCAGTTCTTC. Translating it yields CASGQPLYEQFF.

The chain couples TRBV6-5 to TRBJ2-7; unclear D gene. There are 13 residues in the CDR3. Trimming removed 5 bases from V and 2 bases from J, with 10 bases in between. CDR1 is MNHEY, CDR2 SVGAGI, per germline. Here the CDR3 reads CASSRHLTYEQYF. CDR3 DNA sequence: TGTGCCAGCAGTAGACACCTTACCTACGAGCAGTACTTC.

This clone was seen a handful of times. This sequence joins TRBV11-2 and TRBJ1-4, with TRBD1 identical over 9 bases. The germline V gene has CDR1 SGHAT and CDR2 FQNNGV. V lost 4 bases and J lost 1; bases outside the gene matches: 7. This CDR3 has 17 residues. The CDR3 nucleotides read TGTGCCAGCAGCTCTCAGGGACAGGGAGTAACTAATGAAAAACTGTTTTTT. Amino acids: CASSSQGQGVTNEKLFF. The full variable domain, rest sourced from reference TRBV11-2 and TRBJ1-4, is EAGVAQSPRYKIIEKRQSVAFWCNPISGHATLYWYQQILGQGPKLLIQFQNNGVVDDSQLPKDRFSAERLKGVDSTLKIQPAKLEDSAVYLCASSSQGQGVTNEKLFFGSGTQLSVL.

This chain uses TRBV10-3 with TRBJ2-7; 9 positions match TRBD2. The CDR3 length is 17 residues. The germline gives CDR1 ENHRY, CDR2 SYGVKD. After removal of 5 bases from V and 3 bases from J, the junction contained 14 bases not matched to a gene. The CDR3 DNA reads TGTGCCATCAGTACTCCCGATTCGATTAGCGGGAGCTACGAGCAGTACTTC. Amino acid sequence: CAISTPDSISGSYEQYF.

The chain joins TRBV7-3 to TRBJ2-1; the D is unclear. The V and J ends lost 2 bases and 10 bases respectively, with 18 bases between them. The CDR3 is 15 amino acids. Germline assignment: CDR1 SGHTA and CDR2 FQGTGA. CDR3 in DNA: TGTGCCAGCAGCTTAGAGGCTACCTTTACATCAGAGCAGTTCTTC. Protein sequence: CASSLEATFTSEQFF.

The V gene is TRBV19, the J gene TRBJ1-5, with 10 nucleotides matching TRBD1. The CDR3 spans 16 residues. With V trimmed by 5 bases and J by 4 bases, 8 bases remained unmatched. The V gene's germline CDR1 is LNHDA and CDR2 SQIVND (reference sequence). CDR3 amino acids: CASSLTWTGGNQPQHF. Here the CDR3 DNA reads TGTGCCAGTAGTTTGACATGGACAGGGGGTAATCAGCCCCAGCATTTT.

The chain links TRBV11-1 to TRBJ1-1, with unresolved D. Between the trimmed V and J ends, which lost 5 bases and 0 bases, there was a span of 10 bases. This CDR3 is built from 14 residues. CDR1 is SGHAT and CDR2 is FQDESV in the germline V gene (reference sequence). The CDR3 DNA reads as TGTGCCAGCAGCCGGTCAGGTATGAACACTGAAGCTTTCTTT. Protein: CASSRSGMNTEAFF. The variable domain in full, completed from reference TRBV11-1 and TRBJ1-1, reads EAEVAQSPRYKITEKSQAVAFWCDPISGHATLYWYRQILGQGPELLVQFQDESVVDDSQLPKDRFSAERLKGVDSTLKIQPAELGDSAMYLCASSRSGMNTEAFFGQGTRLTVV.